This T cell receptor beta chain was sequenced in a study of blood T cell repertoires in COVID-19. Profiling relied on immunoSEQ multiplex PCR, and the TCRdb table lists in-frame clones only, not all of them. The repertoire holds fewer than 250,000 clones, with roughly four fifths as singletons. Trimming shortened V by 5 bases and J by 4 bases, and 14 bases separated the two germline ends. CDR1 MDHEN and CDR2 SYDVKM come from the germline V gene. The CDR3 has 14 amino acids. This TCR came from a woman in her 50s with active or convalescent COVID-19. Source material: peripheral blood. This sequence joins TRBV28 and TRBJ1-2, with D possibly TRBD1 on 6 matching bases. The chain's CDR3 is CASSPTGGAYGYTF. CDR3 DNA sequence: TGTGCCAGCAGTCCGACTGGGGGGGCCTATGGCTACACCTTC.